This T cell receptor beta chain was captured in a study of cytomegalovirus exposure and HLA in healthy donors. The PCR ran on 60 Vbeta and 13 Jbeta primers. Study processing details: The count from a later analysis was tens of millions of unique TCR beta chains, around 11 million of them shared. Produced via immunoSEQ multiplex PCR; TCRdb's table is partial and in-frame only. That table gives V, J and clone size, and the DNA gave D and trimming. This sample has about 110,000 clones, with over 60% found just once. As to this clone: What it binds is not known.

All the people who gave samples were healthy bone marrow donors. Unrecorded immune exposures were likely, despite nominal health at sampling. Study findings and constraints: Only CMV serostatus was available as immune exposure information.

This clonotype originated in a man aged 25-40 years in good health and CMV-seropositive. The sample comprised PBMCs.

The CDR3 sequence is CASSVGQGAKTEAFF. In DNA form, the CDR3 reads TGTGCCAGCAGCGTAGGTCAGGGGGCGAAGACTGAAGCTTTCTTT. This chain links TRBV9 with TRBJ1-1, with TRBD1 matching 8 bases. The CDR3 sequence is 15 residues long. With 0 bases clipped from V and 5 bases from J, the junction kept 6 bases outside the gene matches. Germline CDR1 SGDLS, CDR2 YYNGEE.